This T cell receptor (beta chain) was identified during a study of cytomegalovirus exposure and HLA in healthy donors. The count of this clone is one. Donors were nominally healthy when sampled, though unrecorded immune exposures were likely. It was with 60 Vbeta and 13 Jbeta primers that the PCR ran. This table comes from immunoSEQ multiplex PCR, and its TCRdb copy is limited to in-frame clones, with some not included. The table has some 100,000 clones, 76% seen once; the top ten hold 4%. This clonotype originated in a woman aged 50 to 65 in good health and CMV-seropositive. Sequenced material: PBMCs.

CDR3 residues: CASSLAVDRDSEQFF. The CDR3 DNA reads as TGTGCCAGCAGCTTAGCCGTGGACAGGGACTCTGAGCAGTTCTTC. V and J are TRBV11-2 and TRBJ2-1, with 8 bases lining up with TRBD1. This CDR3 is built from 15 residues. The V gene end was trimmed by 1 base and the J gene end by 9 bases; junction bases not matched to a gene: 8. Germline values: CDR1 SGHAT, CDR2 FQNNGV.